These T cell receptor beta chains were read from a single sample in a study of graft-versus-host responses after intestinal transplantation. The protocol was immunoSEQ multiplex PCR, while the TCRdb copy is restricted to in-frame clones and leaves out a portion. The top ten hold over 0.75% of the sample, which has under 25,000 clones, roughly 86% seen once. No antigen has been assigned to these receptors. Specimen: unstimulated CD8+ T cells sorted from spleen or lymph node cells, collected before transplant. These TCRs come from a human donor who was the organ donor for an intestinal transplant. CDR3s include the opening cysteine and the closing phenylalanine or tryptophan. Fields, in order: D gene, V gene, J gene, clone size, CDR3 protein, CDR3 DNA. D genes are given only for firm matches. Only part of the rows carry a size: once, few, many, or a class if the clone is expanded.

TRBD2	TRBV5-5	TRBJ2-7	.	CASSLGAGVNEQYF	TGTGCCAGCAGCTTGGGGGCGGGGGTGAATGAGCAGTACTTC
TRBD2	TRBV5-1	TRBJ2-1	.	CASSLEGTSHYNEQFF	TGCGCCAGCAGCTTGGAAGGGACTAGCCATTACAATGAGCAGTTCTTC
.	TRBV23-1	TRBJ2-5	few	CASSQGAQYF	TGCGCCAGCAGTCAAGGGGCCCAGTACTTC
TRBD2	TRBV12-5	TRBJ2-1	.	CASGLGLAGYNEQFF	TGTGCTAGTGGTTTGGGACTAGCGGGGTACAATGAGCAGTTCTTC
.	TRBV4-3	TRBJ2-7	few	CASSQAPEYEQYF	TGCGCCAGCAGCCAAGCCCCAGAGTACGAGCAGTACTTC
TRBD2	TRBV6-6	TRBJ2-3	.	CASSPSGGASDTQYF	TGTGCCAGCAGTCCCAGCGGGGGGGCCTCAGATACGCAGTATTTT
TRBD1	TRBV7-2	TRBJ2-5	.	CASSLVGERTGGAETQYF	TGTGCCAGCAGCTTAGTAGGGGAGCGGACAGGGGGCGCAGAGACCCAGTACTTC
TRBD2	TRBV11-2	TRBJ2-3	.	CASSGVAGVGPGTQYF	TGTGCCAGCAGCGGGGTAGCGGGAGTAGGGCCAGGTACGCAGTATTTT
TRBD1	TRBV4-3	TRBJ2-7	.	CASSQDSATGGLYEQYF	TGCGCCAGCAGCCAAGATAGTGCGACAGGGGGCTTGTACGAGCAGTACTTC
.	TRBV7-2	TRBJ1-4	.	CASSLVGTGLKKLFF	TGTGCCAGCAGCTTAGTGGGAACAGGGCTAAAAAAACTGTTTTTT
TRBD2	TRBV12-5	TRBJ2-7	.	CASGLGLAGDEQYF	TGTGCTAGTGGTTTGGGACTAGCGGGAGACGAGCAGTACTTC
.	TRBV6-6	TRBJ1-5	.	CASRRTVDQPQHF	TGTGCCAGCAGGAGGACAGTCGATCAGCCCCAGCATTTT
TRBD1	TRBV14	TRBJ2-7	.	CASSVRPGQGAYEQYF	TGTGCCAGCAGCGTACGACCGGGACAGGGGGCATACGAGCAGTACTTC
TRBD1	TRBV15	TRBJ2-1	.	CATSRTGTGGYNEQFF	TGTGCCACCAGCCGAACGGGGACAGGGGGCTACAATGAGCAGTTCTTC
TRBD2	TRBV6-6	TRBJ2-7	.	CASSYGTTYEQYF	TGTGCCAGCAGTTACGGGACTACCTACGAGCAGTACTTC
.	TRBV5-1	TRBJ2-7	.	CASSMAREKDEQYF	TGCGCCAGCTCCATGGCCAGGGAGAAAGACGAGCAGTACTTC
TRBD2	TRBV19	TRBJ2-1	once	CASGPPGLAKFF	TGTGCCAGTGGACCCCCCGGACTAGCTAAGTTCTTC
.	TRBV29-1	TRBJ2-7	.	CSVRLVGTYEQYF	TGCAGCGTTCGGCTAGTAGGAACCTACGAGCAGTACTTC
.	TRBV5-4	TRBJ1-1	.	CASSGGLNTEAFF	TGTGCCAGCAGTGGAGGGCTGAACACTGAAGCTTTCTTT
TRBD1	TRBV11-3	TRBJ1-1	.	CASSPTQGLNTEAFF	TGTGCCAGCAGCCCCACACAGGGGTTGAACACTGAAGCTTTCTTT
TRBD2	TRBV11-2	TRBJ2-5	.	CASSLDTSGGGETQYF	TGTGCCAGCAGCTTAGATACTAGTGGGGGGGGAGAGACCCAGTACTTC
.	TRBV19	TRBJ2-7	.	CASSDMLGVRVYEQYF	TGTGCCAGTAGCGATATGCTGGGGGTCCGGGTCTACGAGCAGTACTTC
.	TRBV5-6	TRBJ2-1	.	CASSLIYNEQFF	TGTGCCAGCAGTCTGATATACAATGAGCAGTTCTTC
.	TRBV7-8	TRBJ2-1	.	CASSSPSYNEQFF	TGTGCCAGCAGCAGCCCCTCCTACAATGAGCAGTTCTTC